This T cell receptor beta chain was recovered during a study of long-term antiretroviral therapy in people with HIV. Two or more post-ART PBMC samples, plus at least one pre-ART sample, were available for each donor. This CDR3 comprises 13 residues. Germline V gene data show CDR1 as MNHNS and CDR2 as SASEGT. Run at survey level, the immunoSEQ assay was version v3.0. Per sample, sequencing targeted roughly 40,000-55,000 T-cell genomes. The repertoire was sequenced with immunoSEQ multiplex PCR; TCRdb's copy has only in-frame clones and lacks some. The sample has 30,000 to 40,000 clones, roughly four fifths seen once. Note on this clone: One end of the junction is discordant with germline, which a read error may explain.

The rearrangement links TRBV6-1 to TRBJ2-7; a possible D gene is TRBD2 (6 bases). The sample consisted of unsorted PBMCs, taken 0.4 years before starting antiretroviral therapy. The receptor's source is a man aged 18 to 30 with HIV. The CDR3: CASSEGGYGTPNF. CDR3 in DNA: TGTGCCAGCAGTGAGGGGGGATATGGGACCCCGAACTTC.